A selection of T cell receptor beta chains follows, all from one sample in a study of T cells in pancreatic ductal adenocarcinoma. TCRdb keeps only in-frame clones here, not all; method: immunoSEQ multiplex PCR. The top ten clones hold about 17% of a sample with around 16,000 clones, roughly 89% of them seen once. The sequencing input was PBMCs. The origin of the receptors is a human donor with pancreatic ductal adenocarcinoma. The CDR3 runs from the conserved cysteine through the conserved F or W. Each record gives: V gene, J gene, CDR3 protein.

TRBV2	TRBJ1-1	CASSGGDSNADTEAFF
TRBV4-3	TRBJ2-1	CASSQDPPGNGQLSYNEQFF
TRBV30	TRBJ1-1	CAWSVILSGAFF
TRBV27	TRBJ1-2	CASSLAGTGGYGYTF
TRBV5-6	TRBJ2-7	CASSSSGQSSYEQYF
TRBV5-6	TRBJ1-1	CASSEYSPGLGAFF
TRBV2	TRBJ1-3	CASGDRIPRTSGNTIYF
TRBV7-3	TRBJ2-1	CASSFGTGIYNEQFF
TRBV28	TRBJ2-7	CATRGLMGLSYEQYF
TRBV28	TRBJ2-1	CASSFSSTGEQFF
TRBV5-1	TRBJ1-5	CASSLVRISGGYSNQPQHF
TRBV7-4	TRBJ1-5	CASSLALGKGNQPQHF
TRBV7-8	TRBJ2-5	CASSPDLQETQYF
TRBV28	TRBJ1-5	CASSLQGTQPQHF
TRBV5-8	TRBJ2-5	CASSSGQYQETQYF
TRBV4-2	TRBJ1-4	CASSRLGLQEKLFF
TRBV5-4	TRBJ2-1	CASSLGGQGALNEQFF
TRBV28	TRBJ1-1	CASSFSGGREGTFF
TRBV4-3	TRBJ1-6	CASSQGTGGNSPLHF
TRBV15	TRBJ2-5	CATSLTRDRGFQETQYF
TRBV5-4	TRBJ1-2	CASSLAETANYGYTF
TRBV6-5	TRBJ1-4	CASSYSKAPVKLFF
TRBV7-9	TRBJ1-1	CASSLDNRGSEAFF
TRBV6-1	TRBJ1-2	CASSEVTGSYGYTF
TRBV27	TRBJ2-5	CASTSIPPGQLTFWETQYF
TRBV10-3	TRBJ2-3	CAISDPRASGSYPPDTQYF
TRBV9	TRBJ2-1	CASSHSGSYNEQFF
TRBV11-2	TRBJ2-1	CASSLGLPVDEQFF